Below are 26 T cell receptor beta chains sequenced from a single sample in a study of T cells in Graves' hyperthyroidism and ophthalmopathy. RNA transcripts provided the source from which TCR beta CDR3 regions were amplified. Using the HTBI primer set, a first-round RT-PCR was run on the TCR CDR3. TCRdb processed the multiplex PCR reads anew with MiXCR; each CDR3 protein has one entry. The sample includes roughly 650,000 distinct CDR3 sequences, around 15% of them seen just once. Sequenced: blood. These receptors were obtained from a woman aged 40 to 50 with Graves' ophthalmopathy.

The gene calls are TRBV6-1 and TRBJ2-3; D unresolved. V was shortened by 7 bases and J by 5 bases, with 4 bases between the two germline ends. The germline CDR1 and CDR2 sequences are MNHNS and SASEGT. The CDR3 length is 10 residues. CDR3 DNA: TGTGCCAGCAATCGAGATACGCAGTATTTT. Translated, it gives CASNRDTQYF.

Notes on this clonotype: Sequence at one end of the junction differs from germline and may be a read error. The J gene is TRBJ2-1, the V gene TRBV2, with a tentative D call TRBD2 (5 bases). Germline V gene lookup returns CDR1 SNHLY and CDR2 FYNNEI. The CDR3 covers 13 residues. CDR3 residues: CASMEDLYNEQLF. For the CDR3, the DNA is TGTGCCAGCATGGAGGACCTCTACAATGAGCAGCTCTTC.

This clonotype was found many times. The CDR3: CASSLAQGAAEAFF. CDR3 coding DNA: TGTGCCAGCAGCTTAGCGCAGGGGGCTGCTGAAGCTTTCTTT. V is TRBV7-9 and J is TRBJ1-1; the match to TRBD1 covers 8 bases. The CDR3 totals 14 residues. CDR1 is SEHNR, CDR2 FQNEAQ, per germline (reference sequence). V lost 0 bases and J lost 6; bases outside the gene matches: 3.

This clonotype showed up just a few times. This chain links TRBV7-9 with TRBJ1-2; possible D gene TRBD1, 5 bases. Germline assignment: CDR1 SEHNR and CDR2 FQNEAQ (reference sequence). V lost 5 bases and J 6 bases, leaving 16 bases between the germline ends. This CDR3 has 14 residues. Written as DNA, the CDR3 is TGTGCCAGCAGCCAACCGGCGGGGGGAGATGGCTACACCTTC. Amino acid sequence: CASSQPAGGDGYTF.

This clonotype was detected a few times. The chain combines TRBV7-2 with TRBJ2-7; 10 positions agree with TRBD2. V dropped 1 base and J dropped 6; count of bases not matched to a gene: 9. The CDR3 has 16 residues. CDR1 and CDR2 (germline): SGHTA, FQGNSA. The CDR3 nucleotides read TGTGCCAGCAGCTTAGGTAGCGGGGGGACTTTCGGCGAGCAGTACTTC. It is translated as CASSLGSGGTFGEQYF.

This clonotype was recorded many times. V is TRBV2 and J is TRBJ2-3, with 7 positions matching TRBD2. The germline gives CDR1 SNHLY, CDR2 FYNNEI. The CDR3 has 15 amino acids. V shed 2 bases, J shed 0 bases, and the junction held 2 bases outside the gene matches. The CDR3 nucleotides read TGTGCCAGCAGTGAAAAGGGACTAAGCACAGATACGCAGTATTTT. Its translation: CASSEKGLSTDTQYF.

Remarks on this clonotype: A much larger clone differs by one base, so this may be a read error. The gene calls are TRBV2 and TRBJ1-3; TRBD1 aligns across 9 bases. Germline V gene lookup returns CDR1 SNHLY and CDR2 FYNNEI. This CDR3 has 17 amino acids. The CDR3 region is CASSSGTGFLAGNTICF. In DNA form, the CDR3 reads TGTGCCAGCAGTTCCGGGACAGGGTTTCTGGCTGGAAACACCATATGTTTT. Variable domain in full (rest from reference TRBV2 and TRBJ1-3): EPEVTQTPSHQVTQMGQEVILRCVPISNHLYFYWYRQILGQKVEFLVSFYNNEISEKSEIFDDQFSVERPDGSNFTLKIRSTKLEDSAMYFCASSSGTGFLAGNTICFGEGSWLTVV.

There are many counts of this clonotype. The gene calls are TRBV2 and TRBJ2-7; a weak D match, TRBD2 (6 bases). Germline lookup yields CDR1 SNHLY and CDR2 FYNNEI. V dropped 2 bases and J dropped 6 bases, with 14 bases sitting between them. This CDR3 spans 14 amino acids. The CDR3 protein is CASSERGMSLEQYF. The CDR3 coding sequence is TGTGCCAGCAGTGAACGCGGGATGTCCCTCGAGCAGTACTTC.

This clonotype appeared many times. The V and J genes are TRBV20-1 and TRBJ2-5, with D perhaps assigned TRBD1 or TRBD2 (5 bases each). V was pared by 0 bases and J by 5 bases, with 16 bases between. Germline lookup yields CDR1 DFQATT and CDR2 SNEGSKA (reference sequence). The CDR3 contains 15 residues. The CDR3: CSARDLRVWGETQYF. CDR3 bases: TGCAGTGCTAGAGATCTACGCGTGTGGGGGGAGACCCAGTACTTC.

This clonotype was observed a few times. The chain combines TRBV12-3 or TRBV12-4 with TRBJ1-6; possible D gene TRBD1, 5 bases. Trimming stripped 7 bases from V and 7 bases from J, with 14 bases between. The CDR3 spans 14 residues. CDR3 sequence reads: CASTLPGINSPLHF. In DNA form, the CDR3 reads TGTGCCAGCACCTTACCAGGGATCAATTCACCCCTCCACTTT.

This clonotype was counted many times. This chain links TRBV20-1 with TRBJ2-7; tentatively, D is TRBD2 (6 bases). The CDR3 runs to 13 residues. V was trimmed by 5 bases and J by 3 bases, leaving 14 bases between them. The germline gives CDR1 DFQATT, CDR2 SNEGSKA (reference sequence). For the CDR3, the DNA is TGCAGTGCTGGGCGGAGGGATAGCTACGAGCAGTACTTC. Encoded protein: CSAGRRDSYEQYF.

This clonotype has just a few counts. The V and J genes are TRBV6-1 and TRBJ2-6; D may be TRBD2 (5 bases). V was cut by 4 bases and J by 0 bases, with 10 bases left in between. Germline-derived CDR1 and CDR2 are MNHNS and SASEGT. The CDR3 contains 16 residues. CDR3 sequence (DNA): TGTGCCAGCAGTGTTTTCGGGGTCTCTGGGGCCAACGTCCTGACTTTC. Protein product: CASSVFGVSGANVLTF.

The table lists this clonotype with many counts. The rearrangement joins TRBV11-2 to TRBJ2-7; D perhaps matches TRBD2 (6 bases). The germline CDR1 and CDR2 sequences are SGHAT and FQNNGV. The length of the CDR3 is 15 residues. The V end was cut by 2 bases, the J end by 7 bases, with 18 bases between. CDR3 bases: TGTGCCAGCAGCTTAAAGTCGGGACTTGACTGGGAGCAGTACTTC. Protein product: CASSLKSGLDWEQYF. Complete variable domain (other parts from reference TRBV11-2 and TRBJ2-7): EAGVAQSPRYKIIEKRQSVAFWCNPISGHATLYWYQQILGQGPKLLIQFQNNGVVDDSQLPKDRFSAERLKGVDSTLKIQPAKLEDSAVYLCASSLKSGLDWEQYFGPGTRLTVT.

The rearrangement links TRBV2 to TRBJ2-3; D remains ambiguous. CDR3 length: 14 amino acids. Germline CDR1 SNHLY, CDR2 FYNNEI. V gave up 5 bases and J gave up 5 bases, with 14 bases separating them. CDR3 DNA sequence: TGTGCCAGCAGTAGTCCTCAGGATCAAGATACGCAGTATTTT. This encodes CASSSPQDQDTQYF.

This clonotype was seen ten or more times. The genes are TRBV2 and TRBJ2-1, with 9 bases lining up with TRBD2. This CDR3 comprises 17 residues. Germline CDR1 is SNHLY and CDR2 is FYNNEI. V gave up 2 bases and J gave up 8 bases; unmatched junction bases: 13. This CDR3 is CASSEPTEAGGHHEQFF. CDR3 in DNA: TGTGCCAGCAGTGAACCGACTGAAGCGGGAGGCCACCATGAGCAGTTCTTC.

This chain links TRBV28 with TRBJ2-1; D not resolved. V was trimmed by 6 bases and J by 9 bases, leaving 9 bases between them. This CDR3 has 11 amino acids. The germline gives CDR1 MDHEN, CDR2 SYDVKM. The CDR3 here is CASSVRVEQFF. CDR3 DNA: TGTGCCAGCAGCGTTCGGGTTGAGCAGTTCTTC. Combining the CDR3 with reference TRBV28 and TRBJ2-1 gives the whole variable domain DVKVTQSSRYLVKRTGEKVFLECVQDMDHENMFWYRQDPGLGLRLIYFSYDVKMKEKGDIPEGYSVSREKKERFSLILESASTNQTSMYLCASSVRVEQFFGPGTRLTVL.

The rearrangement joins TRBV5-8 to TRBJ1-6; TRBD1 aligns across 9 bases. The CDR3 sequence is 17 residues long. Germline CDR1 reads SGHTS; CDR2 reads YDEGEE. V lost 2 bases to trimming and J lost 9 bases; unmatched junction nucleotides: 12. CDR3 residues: CASSLFPGQGGISPLHF. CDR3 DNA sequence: TGTGCCAGCAGCTTATTCCCGGGACAGGGTGGTATTTCACCCCTCCACTTT.

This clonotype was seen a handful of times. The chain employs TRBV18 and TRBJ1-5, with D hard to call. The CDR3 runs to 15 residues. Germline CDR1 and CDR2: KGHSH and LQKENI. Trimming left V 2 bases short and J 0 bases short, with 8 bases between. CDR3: CASSPNGDSNQPQHF. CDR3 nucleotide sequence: TGTGCCAGCTCACCAAACGGCGATAGCAATCAGCCCCAGCATTTT.

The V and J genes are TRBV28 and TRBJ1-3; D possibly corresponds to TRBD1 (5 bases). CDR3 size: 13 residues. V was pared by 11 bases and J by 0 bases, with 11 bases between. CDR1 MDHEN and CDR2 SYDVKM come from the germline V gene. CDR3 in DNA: TGTGCCGTTGGGGGTACCTCTGGAAACACCATATATTTT. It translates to CAVGGTSGNTIYF.

The CDR3 DNA follows: TGTGCCAGCAGCCCCGTGGGGGGAATGGGGCCTAGGGGCCAGTACTTC. Amino acids: CASSPVGGMGPRGQYF. This sequence joins TRBV28 and TRBJ2-5; possibly TRBD2 for D (6 bases). The CDR3 is 16 amino acids. The germline V and J ends were trimmed by 6 bases and 10 bases, with 27 bases remaining between them. Germline V gene data show CDR1 as MDHEN and CDR2 as SYDVKM.

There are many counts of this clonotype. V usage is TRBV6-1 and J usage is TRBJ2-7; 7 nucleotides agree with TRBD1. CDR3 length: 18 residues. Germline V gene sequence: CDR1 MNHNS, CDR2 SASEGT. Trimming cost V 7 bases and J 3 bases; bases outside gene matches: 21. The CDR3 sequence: CASNRSTGRSYTNYEQYF. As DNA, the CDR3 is TGTGCCAGCAACCGGTCGACAGGGCGGTCCTATACCAACTACGAGCAGTACTTC.

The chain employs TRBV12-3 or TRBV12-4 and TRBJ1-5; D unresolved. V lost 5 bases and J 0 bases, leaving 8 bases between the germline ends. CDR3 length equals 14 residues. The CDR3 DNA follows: TGTGCCAGCAGTCCCAAAACTAGCAATCAGCCCCAGCATTTT. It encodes CASSPKTSNQPQHF.

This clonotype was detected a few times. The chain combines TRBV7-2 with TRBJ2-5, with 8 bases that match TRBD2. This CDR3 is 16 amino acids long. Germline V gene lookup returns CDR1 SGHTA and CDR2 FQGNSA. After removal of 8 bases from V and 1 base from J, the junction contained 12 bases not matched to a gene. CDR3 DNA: TGTGCCAGCTTCCTTCTCGCCGGGGGGGCCCAAGAGACCCAGTACTTC. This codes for CASFLLAGGAQETQYF. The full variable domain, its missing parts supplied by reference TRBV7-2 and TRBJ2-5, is GAGVSQSPSNKVTEKGKDVELRCDPISGHTALYWYRQSLGQGLEFLIYFQGNSAPDKSGLPSDRFSAERTGGSVSTLTIQRTQQEDSAVYLCASFLLAGGAQETQYFGPGTRLLVL.

CDR3 DNA sequence: TGTGCCAGCAGGGAAAGGGTGACAGATACGCAGTATTTT. Its protein product is CASRERVTDTQYF. The chain couples TRBV6-1 to TRBJ2-3, with no clear D. Trimming pared 6 bases from V and 3 bases from J, leaving 10 bases between. Germline values: CDR1 MNHNS, CDR2 SASEGT. CDR3 length: 13 amino acids.

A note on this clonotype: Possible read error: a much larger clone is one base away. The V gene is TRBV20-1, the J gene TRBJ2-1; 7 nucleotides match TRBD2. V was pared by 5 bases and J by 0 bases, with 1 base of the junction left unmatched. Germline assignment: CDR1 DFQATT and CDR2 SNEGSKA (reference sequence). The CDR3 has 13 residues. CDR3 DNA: TGCAGTGCTGGGGGGGTCTCCTACAATGAGCAGTTCTTC. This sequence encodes CSAGGVSYNEQFF.

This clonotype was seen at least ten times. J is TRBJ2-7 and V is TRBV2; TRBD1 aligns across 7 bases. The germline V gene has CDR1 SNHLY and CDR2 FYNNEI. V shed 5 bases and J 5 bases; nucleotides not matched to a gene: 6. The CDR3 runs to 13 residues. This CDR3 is CASSLQGLHEQYF. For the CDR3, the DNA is TGTGCCAGCAGTTTACAGGGGTTACACGAGCAGTACTTC.